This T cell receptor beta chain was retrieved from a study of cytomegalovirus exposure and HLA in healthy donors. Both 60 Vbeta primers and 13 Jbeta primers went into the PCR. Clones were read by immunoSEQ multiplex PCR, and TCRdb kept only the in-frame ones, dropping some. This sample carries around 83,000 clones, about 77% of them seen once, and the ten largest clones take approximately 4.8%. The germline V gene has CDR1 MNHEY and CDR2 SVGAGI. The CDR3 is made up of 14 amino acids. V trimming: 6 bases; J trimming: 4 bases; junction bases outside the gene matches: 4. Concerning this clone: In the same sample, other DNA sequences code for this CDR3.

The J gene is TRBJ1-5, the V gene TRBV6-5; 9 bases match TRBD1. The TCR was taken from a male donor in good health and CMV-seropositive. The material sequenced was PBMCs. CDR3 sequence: CASRPTGGNQPQHF. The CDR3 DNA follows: TGTGCCAGCAGGCCGACAGGGGGGAATCAGCCCCAGCATTTT.